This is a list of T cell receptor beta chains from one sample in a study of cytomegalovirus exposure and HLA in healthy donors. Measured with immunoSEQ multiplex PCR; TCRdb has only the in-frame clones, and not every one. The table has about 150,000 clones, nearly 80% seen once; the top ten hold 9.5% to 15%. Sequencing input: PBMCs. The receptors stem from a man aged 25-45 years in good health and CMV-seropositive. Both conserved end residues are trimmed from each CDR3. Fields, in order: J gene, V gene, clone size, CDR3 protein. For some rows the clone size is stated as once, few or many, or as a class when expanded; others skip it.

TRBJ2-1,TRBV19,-,ASSIEYRELYNEQF
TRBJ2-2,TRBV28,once,ASETGLGHTGELF
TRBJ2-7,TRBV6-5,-,ASSSSYGQY
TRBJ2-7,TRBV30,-,AWSVSGSSSEQY
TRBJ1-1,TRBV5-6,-,ASSNSRTGKTEAF
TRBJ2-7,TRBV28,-,ASSAGQVTSEQY
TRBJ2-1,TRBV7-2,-,ASSLLGTEYNEQF
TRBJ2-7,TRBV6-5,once,ASRGRSGLEQY
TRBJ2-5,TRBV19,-,ASSTTSLETQY
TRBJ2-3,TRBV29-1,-,SASAGGLDTQY
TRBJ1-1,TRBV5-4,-,ASSPPTETEAF